A selection of T cell receptor beta chains follows, all from one sample in a study of cytomegalovirus exposure and HLA in healthy donors. Libraries were prepared by immunoSEQ multiplex PCR; TCRdb keeps only in-frame clonotypes and omits some of them. Of about 120,000 clones in the sample, more than 75% were seen once. Sample: PBMCs. The receptors derive from a man aged 40-49 years in good health and CMV-seronegative. Both conserved end residues are part of each CDR3. A D gene is named only where the DNA matches it firmly. A row's size may be missing; if present it is once, few, many or a size class.

v_call: TRBV29-1
d_call: TRBD2
j_call: TRBJ2-1
clone_size: NA
cdr3_nt: TGCAGCGTTGACCCCCCGGGGGGGGCTACCTACAATGAGCAGTTCTTC
cdr3_aa: CSVDPPGGATYNEQFF

v_call: TRBV6-5
d_call: NA
j_call: TRBJ1-1
clone_size: NA
cdr3_nt: TGTGCCAGCAGTTACGACAGGCTGAACACTGAAGCTTTCTTT
cdr3_aa: CASSYDRLNTEAFF

v_call: TRBV18
d_call: TRBD2
j_call: TRBJ2-1
clone_size: NA
cdr3_nt: TGTGCCAGCTCACCAAGCGGGGGCACCTACAATGAGCAGTTCTTC
cdr3_aa: CASSPSGGTYNEQFF

v_call: TRBV5-4
d_call: NA
j_call: TRBJ1-1
clone_size: NA
cdr3_nt: TGTGCCAGCGGCCGGGACATCAAGGACCCTGAAGCTTTCTTT
cdr3_aa: CASGRDIKDPEAFF

v_call: TRBV9
d_call: TRBD1
j_call: TRBJ2-5
clone_size: NA
cdr3_nt: TGTGCCAGCAGCTTGGGACAGGGCCAAGAGACCCAGTACTTC
cdr3_aa: CASSLGQGQETQYF

v_call: TRBV9
d_call: NA
j_call: TRBJ2-2
clone_size: NA
cdr3_nt: TGTGCCAGCAGCGTCTCGGCCGGGGAGCTGTTTTTT
cdr3_aa: CASSVSAGELFF

v_call: TRBV2
d_call: NA
j_call: TRBJ2-2
clone_size: NA
cdr3_nt: TGTGCCAGCAGGAGGATTCGTAGCGATTCCACCGGGGAGCTGTTTTTT
cdr3_aa: CASRRIRSDSTGELFF

v_call: TRBV6-5
d_call: TRBD1
j_call: TRBJ1-6
clone_size: NA
cdr3_nt: TGTGCCAGCAGCCAGGGGGCGCCTAATTCACCCCTCCACTTT
cdr3_aa: CASSQGAPNSPLHF

v_call: TRBV14
d_call: NA
j_call: TRBJ1-2
clone_size: NA
cdr3_nt: TGTGCCAGCAGCCAAGTCGACGTGACAGGTGGTGTCTATGGCTACACCTTC
cdr3_aa: CASSQVDVTGGVYGYTF

v_call: TRBV5-4
d_call: TRBD2
j_call: TRBJ2-7
clone_size: NA
cdr3_nt: TGTGCCAGCAGCTTGGGACTAGCGAAATTTGAGCAGTACTTC
cdr3_aa: CASSLGLAKFEQYF

v_call: TRBV5-1
d_call: NA
j_call: TRBJ2-3
clone_size: NA
cdr3_nt: TGCGCCAGCAGCTTACCGGGGTCCACAGATACGCAGTATTTT
cdr3_aa: CASSLPGSTDTQYF

v_call: TRBV7-7
d_call: TRBD1
j_call: TRBJ2-1
clone_size: NA
cdr3_nt: TGTGCCAGCAGCTCCGGACAGGGCAATGAGCAGTTCTTC
cdr3_aa: CASSSGQGNEQFF

v_call: TRBV19
d_call: TRBD1
j_call: TRBJ1-2
clone_size: NA
cdr3_nt: TGTGCCAGTAACGGACAGGGGACTAACTATGGCTACACCTTC
cdr3_aa: CASNGQGTNYGYTF

v_call: TRBV5-4
d_call: TRBD1
j_call: TRBJ1-1
clone_size: NA
cdr3_nt: TGTGCCAGCAGGATTTCGGGACAGGGTGTTACTGAAGCTTTCTTT
cdr3_aa: CASRISGQGVTEAFF

v_call: TRBV6-1
d_call: NA
j_call: TRBJ1-4
clone_size: NA
cdr3_nt: TGTGCCAGCAGTGAAGTAGGGGTTGATGAAAAACTGTTTTTT
cdr3_aa: CASSEVGVDEKLFF

v_call: TRBV30
d_call: NA
j_call: TRBJ1-6
clone_size: NA
cdr3_nt: TGTGCCTGGAGTGCCGCCCAGGGGTCACCCCTCCACTTT
cdr3_aa: CAWSAAQGSPLHF

v_call: TRBV4-1
d_call: TRBD1
j_call: TRBJ1-1
clone_size: NA
cdr3_nt: TGCGCCAGCAGCCAAGAAGTGGGGGACAGACTAATGAACACTGAAGCTTTCTTT
cdr3_aa: CASSQEVGDRLMNTEAFF

v_call: TRBV7-2
d_call: NA
j_call: TRBJ2-7
clone_size: NA
cdr3_nt: TGTGCCAGCAGCTTAGGAGACAGCTACTCCTACGAGCAGTACTTC
cdr3_aa: CASSLGDSYSYEQYF

v_call: TRBV19
d_call: TRBD1
j_call: TRBJ1-6
clone_size: NA
cdr3_nt: TGTGCCACCTCAGACAGGGTCGGGAATTCACCCCTCCACTTT
cdr3_aa: CATSDRVGNSPLHF

v_call: TRBV7-7
d_call: NA
j_call: TRBJ2-1
clone_size: NA
cdr3_nt: TGTGCCAGCAGCTTAGAGACAGGCTTTGGAGAGCAGTTCTTC
cdr3_aa: CASSLETGFGEQFF

v_call: TRBV29-1
d_call: TRBD1
j_call: TRBJ2-1
clone_size: NA
cdr3_nt: TGCAGCGTTTGGGACAGGGGAGCCAATGAGCAGTTCTTC
cdr3_aa: CSVWDRGANEQFF

v_call: TRBV6-5
d_call: NA
j_call: TRBJ1-2
clone_size: NA
cdr3_nt: TGTGCCAGCAGCTCTCAAGGGGGACCTAACTATGGCTACACCTTC
cdr3_aa: CASSSQGGPNYGYTF

v_call: TRBV7-2
d_call: NA
j_call: TRBJ1-1
clone_size: NA
cdr3_nt: TGTGCCAGCGCCGCACACCAGAACACTGAAGCTTTCTTT
cdr3_aa: CASAAHQNTEAFF

v_call: TRBV6-6
d_call: TRBD1
j_call: TRBJ2-7
clone_size: NA
cdr3_nt: TGTGCCAGCAGTTACAGGGACAGGGGCTACGAGCAGTACTTC
cdr3_aa: CASSYRDRGYEQYF

v_call: TRBV10-3
d_call: TRBD1
j_call: TRBJ2-7
clone_size: NA
cdr3_nt: TGTGCCATCAGTGAGGTGGACAGGGGGTCCAAGGAACCGTACTTC
cdr3_aa: CAISEVDRGSKEPYF

v_call: TRBV9
d_call: NA
j_call: TRBJ1-2
clone_size: NA
cdr3_nt: TGTGCCAGCAGCGTAGACCGGGGGGATGGCTACACCTTC
cdr3_aa: CASSVDRGDGYTF

v_call: TRBV7-9
d_call: TRBD1
j_call: TRBJ1-4
clone_size: NA
cdr3_nt: TGTGCCAGCAGCCCGGACAGGGGGGATGAAAAACTGTTTTTT
cdr3_aa: CASSPDRGDEKLFF

v_call: TRBV6-6
d_call: NA
j_call: TRBJ2-7
clone_size: NA
cdr3_nt: TGTGCCAGCAGTTATGAGGGCTACGAGCAGTACTTC
cdr3_aa: CASSYEGYEQYF

v_call: TRBV4-3
d_call: NA
j_call: TRBJ1-2
clone_size: NA
cdr3_nt: TGCGCCAGCAGCCAAGAAACAGATCCTAACTATGGCTACACCTTC
cdr3_aa: CASSQETDPNYGYTF

v_call: TRBV5-4
d_call: TRBD1
j_call: TRBJ1-2
clone_size: NA
cdr3_nt: TGTGCCAGCAGCTCGCCTATAGGGACAGACTATAGCTACACCTTC
cdr3_aa: CASSSPIGTDYSYTF

v_call: TRBV5-1
d_call: TRBD1
j_call: TRBJ1-4
clone_size: NA
cdr3_nt: TGCGCCAGCAGCCTACTTCAGGGGGCAAGGGAAAAACTGTTTTTT
cdr3_aa: CASSLLQGAREKLFF

v_call: TRBV15
d_call: TRBD1
j_call: TRBJ1-5
clone_size: NA
cdr3_nt: TGTGCCACCAGCAACGACAGGGGGCACGGTCAGCCCCAGCATTTT
cdr3_aa: CATSNDRGHGQPQHF

v_call: TRBV5-1
d_call: NA
j_call: TRBJ2-3
clone_size: NA
cdr3_nt: TGCGCCAGCAGCTCCGGGAGTGGGCAGTATTTT
cdr3_aa: CASSSGSGQYF

v_call: TRBV2
d_call: NA
j_call: TRBJ1-6
clone_size: NA
cdr3_nt: TGTGCCAGCAGGGACTTCACCTATCCCAATTCACCCCTCCACTTT
cdr3_aa: CASRDFTYPNSPLHF

v_call: TRBV5-6
d_call: TRBD2
j_call: TRBJ2-3
clone_size: NA
cdr3_nt: TGTGCCAGCAGCTTACCGGGGGGGGACACAGATACGCAGTATTTT
cdr3_aa: CASSLPGGDTDTQYF

v_call: TRBV5-1
d_call: NA
j_call: TRBJ2-2
clone_size: NA
cdr3_nt: TGCGCCAGCAGCTTTGTTGGGACAATCAACACCGGGGAGCTGTTTTTT
cdr3_aa: CASSFVGTINTGELFF

v_call: TRBV28
d_call: TRBD2
j_call: TRBJ2-3
clone_size: NA
cdr3_nt: TGTGCCAGCAGCTCCCCGACTAGCGGGGGGCGAACAGATACGCAGTATTTT
cdr3_aa: CASSSPTSGGRTDTQYF

v_call: TRBV5-1
d_call: NA
j_call: TRBJ2-3
clone_size: once
cdr3_nt: TGCGCCAGCAGCTATAGCCCGGGACAAAATACGCAGTATTTT
cdr3_aa: CASSYSPGQNTQYF

v_call: TRBV6-6
d_call: TRBD1
j_call: TRBJ1-1
clone_size: NA
cdr3_nt: TGTGCCATCGGCAGGGGGCGGGACACTGAAGCTTTCTTT
cdr3_aa: CAIGRGRDTEAFF

v_call: TRBV6-4
d_call: NA
j_call: TRBJ1-1
clone_size: few
cdr3_nt: TGTGCCACTCACTCCACCCGATGGAACACTGAAGCTTTCTTT
cdr3_aa: CATHSTRWNTEAFF

v_call: TRBV5-8
d_call: TRBD2
j_call: TRBJ2-5
clone_size: NA
cdr3_nt: TGTGCCAGCAGCTTAATGGTAGCGGGGTTCCAAGAGACCCAGTACTTC
cdr3_aa: CASSLMVAGFQETQYF

v_call: TRBV5-8
d_call: NA
j_call: TRBJ1-5
clone_size: NA
cdr3_nt: TGTGCCAGCAGCTTGGGGAGGAGGCAGCCCCAGCATTTT
cdr3_aa: CASSLGRRQPQHF

v_call: TRBV5-1
d_call: NA
j_call: TRBJ2-5
clone_size: NA
cdr3_nt: TGCGCCAGCAGGACGGGGGTATCCCTAGGGACCCAGTACTTC
cdr3_aa: CASRTGVSLGTQYF

v_call: TRBV18
d_call: TRBD1
j_call: TRBJ1-5
clone_size: NA
cdr3_nt: TGTGCCAGCTCACCGCAGGGGGCCGATCAGCCCCAGCATTTT
cdr3_aa: CASSPQGADQPQHF

v_call: TRBV27
d_call: TRBD1
j_call: TRBJ1-2
clone_size: NA
cdr3_nt: TGTGCCAGCAGTTTGAAGACAGGGGGCGCGTTTAACTATGGCTACACCTTC
cdr3_aa: CASSLKTGGAFNYGYTF

v_call: TRBV18
d_call: NA
j_call: TRBJ1-5
clone_size: NA
cdr3_nt: TGTGCCAGCTCACCGACAGCTTACCAGCCCCAGCATTTT
cdr3_aa: CASSPTAYQPQHF

v_call: TRBV19
d_call: TRBD1
j_call: TRBJ1-5
clone_size: NA
cdr3_nt: TGTGCCGCAAGGGACAGGGCTAATCAGCCCCAGCATTTT
cdr3_aa: CAARDRANQPQHF

v_call: TRBV6-4
d_call: TRBD2
j_call: TRBJ2-5
clone_size: NA
cdr3_nt: TGTGCCAGCAGTGAGTTAGCGGGGGGGGAACAAGAGACCCAGTACTTC
cdr3_aa: CASSELAGGEQETQYF

v_call: TRBV30
d_call: NA
j_call: TRBJ1-3
clone_size: NA
cdr3_nt: TGTGCCTGGAGTGATAGAAACACCATATATTTT
cdr3_aa: CAWSDRNTIYF

v_call: TRBV28
d_call: NA
j_call: TRBJ1-2
clone_size: once
cdr3_nt: TGTGCCAGCAGTTTGGCTGTACCAGGCCCCTATGGCTACACCTTC
cdr3_aa: CASSLAVPGPYGYTF